Listed here is a single T cell receptor beta chain. Antigen specificity is unknown. This entry is derived from a study of cytomegalovirus exposure and HLA in healthy donors. Study-wide results and caveats: The authors listed 150 or so TCR beta chains as cytomegalovirus-associated. High sensitivity and specificity were reportedly achieved when the classifier diagnosed cytomegalovirus status.

Vbeta (60) and Jbeta (13) primers were used in the PCR. The repertoire was sequenced with immunoSEQ multiplex PCR; TCRdb's copy has only in-frame clones and lacks some. This sample has tens of thousands of clones, with roughly four fifths found just once. The V end lost 6 bases, the J end lost 4 bases, and 18 bases lay between the germline ends. The germline V gene has CDR1 MNHEY and CDR2 SVGAGI. The CDR3 is made up of 15 amino acids. The chain joins TRBV6-5 to TRBJ1-2; D is undetermined. The clonotype was recovered from a woman in her 30s in good health and CMV-seropositive. Input material: PBMCs. DNA for the CDR3: TGTGCCAGCAGGGTCACCTCTAGATTGGGCTATGGCTACACCTTC. Amino acids: CASRVTSRLGYGYTF.